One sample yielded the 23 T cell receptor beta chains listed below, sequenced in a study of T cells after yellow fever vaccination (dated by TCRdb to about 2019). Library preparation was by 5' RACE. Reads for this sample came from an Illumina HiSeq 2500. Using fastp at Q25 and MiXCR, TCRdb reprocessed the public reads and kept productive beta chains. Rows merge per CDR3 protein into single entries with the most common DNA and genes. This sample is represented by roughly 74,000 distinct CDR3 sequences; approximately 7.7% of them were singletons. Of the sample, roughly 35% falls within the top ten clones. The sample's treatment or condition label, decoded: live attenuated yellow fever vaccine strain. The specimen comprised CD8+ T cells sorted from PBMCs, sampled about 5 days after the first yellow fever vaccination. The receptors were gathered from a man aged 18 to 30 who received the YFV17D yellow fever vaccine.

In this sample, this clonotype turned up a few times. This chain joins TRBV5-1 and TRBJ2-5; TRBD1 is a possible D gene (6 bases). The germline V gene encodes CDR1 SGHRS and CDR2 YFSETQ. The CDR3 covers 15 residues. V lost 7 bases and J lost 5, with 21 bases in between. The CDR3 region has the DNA TGCGCCAGCTCCTCCCGCAGGGGTTATTCGGAGACCCAGTACTTC. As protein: CASSSRRGYSETQYF.

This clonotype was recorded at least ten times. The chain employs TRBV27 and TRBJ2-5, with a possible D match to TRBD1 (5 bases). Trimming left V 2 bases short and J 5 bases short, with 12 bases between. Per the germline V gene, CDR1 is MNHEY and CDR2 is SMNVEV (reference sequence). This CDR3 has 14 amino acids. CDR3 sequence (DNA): TGTGCCAGCAGTTTAGGGGCTAGTGCTGAGACCCAGTACTTC. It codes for CASSLGASAETQYF.

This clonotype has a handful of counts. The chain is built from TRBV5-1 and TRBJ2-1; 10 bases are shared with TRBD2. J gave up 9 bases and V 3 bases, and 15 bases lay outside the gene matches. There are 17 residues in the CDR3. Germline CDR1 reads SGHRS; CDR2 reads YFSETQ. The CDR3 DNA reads TGCGCCAGCAGCTCGGGACTAGCGTGGTTAGGGCAGGGTGAGCAGTTCTTC. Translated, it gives CASSSGLAWLGQGEQFF.

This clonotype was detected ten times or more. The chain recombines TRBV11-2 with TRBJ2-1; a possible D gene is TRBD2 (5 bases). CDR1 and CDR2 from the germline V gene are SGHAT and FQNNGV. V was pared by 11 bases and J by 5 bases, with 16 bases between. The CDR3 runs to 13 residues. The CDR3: CALKSSFNNEQFF. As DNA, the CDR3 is TGTGCCCTAAAGTCTAGCTTCAACAATGAGCAGTTCTTC.

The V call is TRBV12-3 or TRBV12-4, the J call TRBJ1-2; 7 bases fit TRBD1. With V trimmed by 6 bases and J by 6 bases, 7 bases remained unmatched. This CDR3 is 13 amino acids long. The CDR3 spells CASSDREFDGYTF. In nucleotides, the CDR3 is TGTGCCAGCAGCGACAGGGAGTTCGATGGCTACACCTTC.

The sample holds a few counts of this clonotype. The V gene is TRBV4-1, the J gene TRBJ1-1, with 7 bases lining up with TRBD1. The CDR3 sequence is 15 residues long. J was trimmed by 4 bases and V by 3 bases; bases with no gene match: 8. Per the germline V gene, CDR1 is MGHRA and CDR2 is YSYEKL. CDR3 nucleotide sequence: TGCGCCAGCAGCCATATGGAGGGGGCCGGCACTGAAGCTTTCTTT. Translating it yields CASSHMEGAGTEAFF.

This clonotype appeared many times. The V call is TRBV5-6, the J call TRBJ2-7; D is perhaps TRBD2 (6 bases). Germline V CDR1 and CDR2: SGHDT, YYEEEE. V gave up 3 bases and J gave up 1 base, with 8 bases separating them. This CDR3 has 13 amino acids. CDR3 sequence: CASSSGGSYEQYV. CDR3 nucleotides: TGTGCCAGCAGCTCCGGGGGATCCTACGAGCAGTACGTC.

The CDR3 protein is CASSLGAFLNTEAFF. The CDR3 DNA follows: TGTGCCAGCAGCTTAGGGGCATTCCTGAACACTGAAGCTTTCTTT. The chain is built from TRBV7-6 and TRBJ1-1, with D uncertain. The CDR3 runs to 15 residues. Germline CDR1 SGHVS, CDR2 FNYEAQ. Trimming shortened V by 1 base and J by 0 bases, and 9 bases separated the two germline ends.

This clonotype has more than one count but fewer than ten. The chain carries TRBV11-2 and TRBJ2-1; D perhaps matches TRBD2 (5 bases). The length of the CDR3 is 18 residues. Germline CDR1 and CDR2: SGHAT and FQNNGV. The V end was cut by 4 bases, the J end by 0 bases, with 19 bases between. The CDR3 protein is CASSSPSVATSSYNEQFF. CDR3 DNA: TGTGCCAGCAGCTCGCCCAGTGTGGCCACTAGCTCCTACAATGAGCAGTTCTTC.

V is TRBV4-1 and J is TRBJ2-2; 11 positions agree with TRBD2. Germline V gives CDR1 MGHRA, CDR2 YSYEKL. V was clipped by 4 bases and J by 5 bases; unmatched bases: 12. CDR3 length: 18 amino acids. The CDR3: CASSLQKIGTSGTGELFF. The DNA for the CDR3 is TGCGCCAGCAGCCTACAGAAGATCGGGACTAGCGGAACCGGGGAGCTGTTTTTT.

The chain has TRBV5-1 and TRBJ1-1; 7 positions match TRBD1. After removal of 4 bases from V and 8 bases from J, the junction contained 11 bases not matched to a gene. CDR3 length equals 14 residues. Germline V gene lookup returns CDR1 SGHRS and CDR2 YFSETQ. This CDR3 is CASSPDRVGGEAFF. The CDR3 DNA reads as TGCGCCAGCAGCCCCGACAGGGTCGGGGGAGAAGCTTTCTTT.

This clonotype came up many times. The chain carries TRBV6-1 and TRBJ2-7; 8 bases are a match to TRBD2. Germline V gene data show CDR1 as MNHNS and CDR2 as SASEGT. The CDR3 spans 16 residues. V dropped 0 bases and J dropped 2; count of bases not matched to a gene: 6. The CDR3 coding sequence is TGTGCCAGCAGTGAAGCGCGGGGGGCCGGCCCCTACGAGCAGTACGTC. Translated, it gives CASSEARGAGPYEQYV.

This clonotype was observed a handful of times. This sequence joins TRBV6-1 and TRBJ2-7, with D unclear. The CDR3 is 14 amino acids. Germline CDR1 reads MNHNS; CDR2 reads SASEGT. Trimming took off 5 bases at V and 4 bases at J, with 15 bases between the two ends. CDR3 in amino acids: CASSLGRGVYEQYV. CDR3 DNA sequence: TGTGCCAGCAGTCTGGGCCGCGGCGTTTACGAGCAGTACGTC.

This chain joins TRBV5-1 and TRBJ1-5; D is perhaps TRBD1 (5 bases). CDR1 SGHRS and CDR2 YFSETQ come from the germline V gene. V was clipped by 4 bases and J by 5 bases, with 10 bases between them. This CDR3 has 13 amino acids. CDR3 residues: CASSPQGDQPQHF. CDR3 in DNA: TGCGCCAGCAGCCCCCAGGGCGATCAGCCCCAGCATTTT.

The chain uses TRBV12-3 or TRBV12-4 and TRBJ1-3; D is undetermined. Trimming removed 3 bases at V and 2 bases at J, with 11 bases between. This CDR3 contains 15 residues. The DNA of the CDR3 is TGTGCCAGCAGTTTTGTGTCGGGCCCTGGAAACACCATATATTTT. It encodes CASSFVSGPGNTIYF.

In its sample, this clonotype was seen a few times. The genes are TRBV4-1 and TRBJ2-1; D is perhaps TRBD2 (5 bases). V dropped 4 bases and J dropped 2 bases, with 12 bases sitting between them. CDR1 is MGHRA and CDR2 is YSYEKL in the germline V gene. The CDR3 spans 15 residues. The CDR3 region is CASSPGSRAYNEQFF. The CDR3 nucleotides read TGCGCCAGCAGCCCGGGGTCCCGAGCCTACAATGAGCAGTTCTTC.

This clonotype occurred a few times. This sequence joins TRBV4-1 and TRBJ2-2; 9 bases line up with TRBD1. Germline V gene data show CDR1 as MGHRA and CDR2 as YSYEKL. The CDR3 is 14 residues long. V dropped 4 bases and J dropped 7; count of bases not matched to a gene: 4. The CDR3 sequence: CASSRTGGNGELFF. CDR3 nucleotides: TGCGCCAGCAGCCGAACAGGGGGCAACGGGGAGCTGTTTTTT.

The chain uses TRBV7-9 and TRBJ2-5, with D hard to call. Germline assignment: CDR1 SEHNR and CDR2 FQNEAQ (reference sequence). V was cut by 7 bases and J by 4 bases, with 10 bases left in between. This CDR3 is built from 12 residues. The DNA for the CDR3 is TGTGCCAGCATTGGCGTGAGAGAGACCCAGTACTTC. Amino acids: CASIGVRETQYF.

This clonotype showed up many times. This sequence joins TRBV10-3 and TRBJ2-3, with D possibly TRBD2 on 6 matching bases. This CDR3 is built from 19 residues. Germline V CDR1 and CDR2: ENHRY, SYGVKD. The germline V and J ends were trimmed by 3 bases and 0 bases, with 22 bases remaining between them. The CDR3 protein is CAISDFLAYQTTSTDTQYF. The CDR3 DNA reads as TGTGCCATCAGTGACTTTCTAGCGTACCAAACGACTAGCACAGATACGCAGTATTTT.

The CDR3 spells CASSQDRRGRGYGYTF. DNA for the CDR3: TGCGCCAGCAGCCAAGATCGGAGAGGCAGGGGCTATGGCTACACCTTC. The chain links TRBV4-1 to TRBJ1-2; possibly TRBD1 for D (6 bases). The ends were cut back, 0 bases at V and 4 bases at J, with 15 bases in the middle. In germline, CDR1 is MGHRA, CDR2 YSYEKL. This CDR3 has 16 amino acids.

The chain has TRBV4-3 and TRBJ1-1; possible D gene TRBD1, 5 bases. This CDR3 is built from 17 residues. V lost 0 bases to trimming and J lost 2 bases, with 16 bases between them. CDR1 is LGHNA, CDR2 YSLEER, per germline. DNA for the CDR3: TGCGCCAGCAGCCAAGATACAGGTTCGGTTCGTAACACTGAAGCTTTCTTT. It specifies CASSQDTGSVRNTEAFF.

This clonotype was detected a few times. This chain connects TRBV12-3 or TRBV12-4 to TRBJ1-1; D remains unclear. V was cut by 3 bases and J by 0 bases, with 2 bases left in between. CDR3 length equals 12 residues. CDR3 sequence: CASSLVNTEAFF. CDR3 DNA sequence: TGTGCCAGCAGTTTGGTGAACACTGAAGCTTTCTTT.

The CDR3 is CASTGSGASNYGYTF. The CDR3, as DNA: TGTGCCAGTACGGGTTCAGGAGCTTCTAACTATGGCTACACCTTC. This rearrangement joins TRBV19 to TRBJ1-2; D is unresolved. Trimming pared 7 bases from V and 0 bases from J, leaving 15 bases between. The germline CDR1 and CDR2 sequences are LNHDA and SQIVND (reference sequence). The CDR3 sequence is 15 residues long.